This T cell receptor beta chain was profiled in a study of graft-versus-host responses after intestinal transplantation. A note on this clone: The antigen is undetermined.

Study-level results: Circulating GvH clone levels at their peak were associated with HvG declines (early post-transplant).

TCRdb keeps only in-frame clones here, not all; method: immunoSEQ multiplex PCR. The sample has around 100,000 clones, 93% seen once. Trimming at V came to 3 bases and at J to 2 bases, leaving 11 bases not matched to a gene. Germline V gives CDR1 SGHRS, CDR2 YFSETQ. The CDR3 extends over 17 amino acids. The chain is built from TRBV5-1 and TRBJ2-5; 9 bases are shared with TRBD2. The source material was unstimulated CD8+ T cells sorted from spleen or lymph node cells, sampled before transplant. This receptor was taken from a human donor who was the organ donor for an intestinal transplant. The CDR3 spells CASSSPLAGDTQETQYF. The CDR3 coding sequence is TGCGCCAGCAGCTCGCCGTTAGCGGGAGATACGCAAGAGACCCAGTACTTC.